Presented here are 20 T cell receptor beta chains from one specimen sequenced in a study of blood T cell repertoires in COVID-19. Assay: immunoSEQ multiplex PCR; the TCRdb copy retains only in-frame clones and omits some. The table lists more than 250,000 clones, 65% to 90% of them singletons, with roughly 5.3% in the top ten. Sequenced material: peripheral blood. These receptors originate from a man in his forties or fifties with active or convalescent COVID-19.

The chain employs TRBV18 and TRBJ2-5, with D possibly being TRBD1 (5 bases). The V gene's germline CDR1 is KGHSH and CDR2 LQKENI. Trimming took off 3 bases at V and 2 bases at J, with 7 bases between the two ends. The CDR3 runs to 13 residues. The CDR3 reads CASSPGPQETQYF. The CDR3 bases are TGTGCCAGCTCACCGGGGCCTCAAGAGACCCAGTACTTC.

The chain recombines TRBV7-7 with TRBJ2-1; TRBD2 agrees at 7 bases. This CDR3 region has 15 residues. The germline gives CDR1 SSHAT, CDR2 FNYEAQ (reference sequence). After removal of 5 bases from V and 3 bases from J, the junction contained 7 bases not matched to a gene. The CDR3 DNA reads TGTGCCAGCAGCGCTGGGGAGGGTAACTACAATGAGCAGTTCTTC. Translated: CASSAGEGNYNEQFF.

As regards this clone: Other DNA variants within this sample encode the same CDR3. The chain couples TRBV5-6 to TRBJ2-3, with D hard to call. This CDR3 has 13 amino acids. Germline V gene sequence: CDR1 SGHDT, CDR2 YYEEEE. Trimming took off 2 bases at V and 2 bases at J, with 6 bases between the two ends. The CDR3 DNA follows: TGTGCCAGCAGCTTTCTAGACACAGATACGCAGTATTTT. As protein: CASSFLDTDTQYF.

This clone was found a few times. The genes are TRBV4-2 and TRBJ1-2, with 11 positions matching TRBD1. Trimming cost V 1 base and J 6 bases; bases outside gene matches: 1. CDR1 is LGHNA, CDR2 YNFKEQ, per germline. The CDR3 length is 14 residues. The DNA for the CDR3 is TGTGCCAGCAGCCAAGCGGGACAGGGGGATGGCTACACCTTC. This translates into CASSQAGQGDGYTF.

The chain links TRBV5-4 to TRBJ1-1, with a possible D match to TRBD1 (5 bases). Looked up from germline, CDR1 is SGHNT and CDR2 is YYREEE (reference sequence). The V end was cut by 2 bases, the J end by 0 bases, with 14 bases between. The CDR3 is made up of 16 amino acids. The DNA for the CDR3 is TGTGCCAGCAGCTTTTCAGGGTCAAATATGAACACTGAAGCTTTCTTT. Translation: CASSFSGSNMNTEAFF.

This sequence joins TRBV11-2 and TRBJ1-1; 9 nucleotides align to TRBD1. Trimming at V came to 2 bases and at J to 2 bases, leaving 6 bases not matched to a gene. Germline V CDR1 and CDR2: SGHAT, FQNNGV. This CDR3 spans 16 amino acids. This chain's CDR3 is CASSLWDRDQNTEAFF. The CDR3 bases are TGTGCCAGCAGCTTATGGGACAGGGACCAAAACACTGAAGCTTTCTTT. The variable domain in full, with the rest retrieved from reference TRBV11-2 and TRBJ1-1, is EAGVAQSPRYKIIEKRQSVAFWCNPISGHATLYWYQQILGQGPKLLIQFQNNGVVDDSQLPKDRFSAERLKGVDSTLKIQPAKLEDSAVYLCASSLWDRDQNTEAFFGQGTRLTVV.

The chain combines TRBV19 with TRBJ2-7, with unresolved D. The CDR3 has 13 residues. Per the germline V gene, CDR1 is LNHDA and CDR2 is SQIVND (reference sequence). The ends were cut back, 1 base at V and 9 bases at J, with 13 bases in the middle. CDR3 residues: CASSIGFSRSQYF. CDR3 nucleotides: TGTGCCAGTAGTATAGGGTTTAGCCGATCGCAGTACTTC.

The chain links TRBV7-8 to TRBJ1-1, with 7 nucleotides matching TRBD1. The trim removed 2 bases at V and 6 bases at J, leaving 9 bases unmatched. Germline assignment: CDR1 SGHVS and CDR2 FQNEAQ. This CDR3 region has 15 residues. CDR3 protein: CASSLRDSALAEAFF. CDR3 nucleotides: TGTGCCAGCAGCTTAAGGGACAGCGCCCTCGCTGAAGCTTTCTTT.

The chain joins TRBV24-1 to TRBJ2-1; 10 nucleotides match TRBD1. This CDR3 contains 16 residues. Trimming took 0 bases from V and 6 from J; bases not matched to a gene: 4. CDR1 and CDR2 from the germline V gene are KGHDR and SFDVKD. This CDR3 reads CATSDLKGQGSNEQFF. Written as DNA, the CDR3 is TGTGCCACCAGTGATTTGAAGGGACAGGGGAGCAATGAGCAGTTCTTC.

The CDR3 here is CASSYSRGYEAFF. CDR3 DNA: TGTGCCAGCAGTTACTCGAGGGGGTATGAAGCTTTCTTT. The J gene is TRBJ1-1, the V gene TRBV6-2 or TRBV6-3; TRBD1 might be the D (6 bases). The CDR3 is made up of 13 amino acids. Germline V lookup: CDR1 MNHEY, CDR2 SVGEGT. V lost 0 bases, J lost 7 bases, and 9 bases lay in between.

This clone has more than one count but fewer than ten. CDR3: CASGPTGTSETQYF. In DNA, the CDR3 is TGTGCCAGCGGGCCCACCGGGACATCTGAGACCCAGTACTTC. The chain recombines TRBV7-8 with TRBJ2-5; D perhaps matches TRBD1 (6 bases). Germline V CDR1 and CDR2: SGHVS, FQNEAQ. The V end lost 8 bases, the J end lost 5 bases, and 18 bases lay between the germline ends. The CDR3 extends over 14 amino acids.

This clone was detected only a few times. This chain connects TRBV4-1 to TRBJ2-7; the match to TRBD2 covers 8 bases. Germline-derived CDR1 and CDR2 are MGHRA and YSYEKL. Trimming cost V 0 bases and J 3 bases; bases outside gene matches: 7. This CDR3 is 16 amino acids long. Here the CDR3 DNA reads TGCGCCAGCAGCCAAGAGATTAGCGGGACGTACTACGAGCAGTACTTC. Its protein is CASSQEISGTYYEQYF.

This chain links TRBV20-1 with TRBJ2-1, with 7 bases that match TRBD2. There are 11 residues in the CDR3. Germline V gene sequence: CDR1 DFQATT, CDR2 SNEGSKA (reference sequence). V lost 5 bases and J lost 9; bases outside the gene matches: 4. The CDR3 spells CSAYVAGEQFF. The CDR3 coding sequence is TGCAGTGCTTACGTAGCGGGTGAGCAGTTCTTC.

The chain combines TRBV5-4 with TRBJ2-6; 12 nucleotides line up with TRBD1. There are 17 residues in the CDR3. Germline CDR1 is SGHNT and CDR2 is YYREEE (reference sequence). V gave up 7 bases and J gave up 1 base; unmatched junction bases: 6. The DNA for the CDR3 is TGTGCCAGCCTACCGGGACAGGGGGCTTCTGGGGCCAACGTCCTGACTTTC. It encodes CASLPGQGASGANVLTF.

The V gene is TRBV2, the J gene TRBJ2-3; 7 bases are a match to TRBD2. Germline V gene lookup returns CDR1 SNHLY and CDR2 FYNNEI. V dropped 3 bases and J dropped 3; count of bases not matched to a gene: 3. The length of the CDR3 is 14 residues. The CDR3 region has the DNA TGTGCCAGCAGTGAGGGAGGGACGACAGATACGCAGTATTTT. Its protein product is CASSEGGTTDTQYF.

The chain is built from TRBV28 and TRBJ2-7; possible D gene TRBD2, 5 bases. The CDR3 has 14 residues. The V end lost 7 bases, the J end lost 1 base, and 14 bases lay between the germline ends. Per the germline V gene, CDR1 is MDHEN and CDR2 is SYDVKM. Here the CDR3 reads CASIGRRSSYEQYF. The CDR3 nucleotides are TGTGCCAGCATTGGGAGACGAAGTTCCTACGAGCAGTACTTC.

This chain links TRBV14 with TRBJ2-1; TRBD2 might be the D (5 bases). V was cut by 4 bases and J by 6 bases, with 13 bases left in between. The CDR3 extends over 14 amino acids. CDR1 is SGHDN, CDR2 FVKESK, per germline. For the CDR3, the DNA is TGTGCCAGCAGCCGAGGACTGATTAGCAATGAGCAGTTCTTC. This translates into CASSRGLISNEQFF.

This sequence joins TRBV21-1 and TRBJ1-1; TRBD1 is taken as the D call from the table, unchecked against the DNA. TRBV21-1 is deemed a pseudogene. The CDR3 has 14 residues. The CDR3: CASGAGGRYTEAFF. The CDR3 bases are TGTGCCAGCGGGGCAGGGGGCAGGTACACTGAAGCTTTCTTT.

The chain carries TRBV9 and TRBJ1-5, with 8 nucleotides matching TRBD1. The germline CDR1 and CDR2 sequences are SGDLS and YYNGEE. With 3 bases clipped from V and 8 bases from J, the junction kept 7 bases outside the gene matches. The CDR3 runs 14 residues. CDR3 region: CASSASGGLEPQHF. CDR3 nucleotides: TGTGCCAGCAGCGCCTCAGGGGGCTTGGAGCCCCAGCATTTT.

V and J are TRBV20-1 and TRBJ1-5; D is perhaps TRBD1 (6 bases). V was trimmed by 7 bases and J by 6 bases, leaving 10 bases between them. The V gene's germline CDR1 is DFQATT and CDR2 SNEGSKA (reference sequence). The CDR3 has 11 residues. The CDR3 coding sequence is TGCAGTGTGGGGGCTGGTCAGCCCCAGCATTTT. Its protein is CSVGAGQPQHF.